The 20 T cell receptor beta chains below come from one sample, sequenced in a study of shared T cell receptors in the human thymus. Method: immunoSEQ multiplex PCR; TCRdb's copy keeps in-frame clones and lacks some. The sample records fewer than 700,000 clones, approximately 90% being singletons. The same sample was also used in a study of human thymus T cells.

Sequencing input: thymocytes. All receptors come from a boy under two years old with a congenital heart defect.

V and J are TRBV7-9 and TRBJ1-1; D ambiguous. This CDR3 has 13 residues. V was clipped by 1 base and J by 4 bases, with 7 bases between them. Germline CDR1 reads SEHNR; CDR2 reads FQNEAQ (reference sequence). CDR3 nucleotides: TGTGCCAGCAGCTTAGTGACGGGCACTGAAGCTTTCTTT. It encodes CASSLVTGTEAFF.

The chain is built from TRBV14 and TRBJ2-1, with 8 bases matching TRBD2. The CDR3 length is 16 residues. V trimming: 0 bases; J trimming: 2 bases; junction bases outside the gene matches: 3. Germline V CDR1 and CDR2: SGHDN, FVKESK. The CDR3 here is CASSQDVGRAYNEQFF. For the CDR3, the DNA is TGTGCCAGCAGCCAAGATGTCGGGAGGGCCTACAATGAGCAGTTCTTC.

The chain employs TRBV11-2 and TRBJ1-3, with 7 bases fitting TRBD1. The CDR3 has 17 amino acids. CDR1 and CDR2 from the germline V gene are SGHAT and FQNNGV. The V gene end was trimmed by 2 bases and the J gene end by 4 bases; junction bases not matched to a gene: 11. CDR3: CASSLPHYRQGGNTIYF. The CDR3 DNA sequence: TGTGCCAGCAGCTTACCACACTATAGACAGGGAGGAAACACCATATATTTT.

The V gene is TRBV4-1, the J gene TRBJ2-1; possible D gene TRBD2, 5 bases. Germline CDR1 and CDR2: MGHRA and YSYEKL. Between the trimmed V and J ends, which lost 0 bases and 3 bases, there was a span of 6 bases. This CDR3 region has 14 residues. CDR3 region: CASSQESGYNEQFF. CDR3 DNA: TGCGCCAGCAGCCAAGAGAGCGGCTACAATGAGCAGTTCTTC.

DNA of the CDR3: TGTGCCAGCAGCTTTAGGGGCAGCCTCTGGGGCTACACCTTC. It encodes CASSFRGSLWGYTF. This rearrangement joins TRBV7-9 to TRBJ1-2; possible D gene TRBD1, 5 bases. Germline V gene sequence: CDR1 SEHNR, CDR2 FQNEAQ (reference sequence). Trimming shortened V by 3 bases and J by 8 bases, and 16 bases separated the two germline ends. This CDR3 has 14 residues.

This clone occurred once. The chain carries TRBV30 and TRBJ1-1; D not certain. The CDR3 length is 13 residues. Trimming took 0 bases from V and 1 from J, leaving 6 bases between them. Germline CDR1 GTSNPN, CDR2 SVGIG (reference sequence). The CDR3 sequence: CAWSVEGNTEAFF. The DNA of the CDR3 is TGTGCCTGGAGTGTGGAGGGGAACACTGAAGCTTTCTTT.

The chain couples TRBV11-3 to TRBJ1-1; a weak D match, TRBD1 (6 bases). Trimming took 6 bases from V and 1 from J, leaving 12 bases between them. CDR1 is SGHNT and CDR2 is YENEEA in the germline V gene. The CDR3 has 14 amino acids. CDR3 bases: TGTGCCAGCAGTCCGAGGACAGCGAACACTGAAGCTTTCTTT. Translated, it gives CASSPRTANTEAFF.

This clone appeared a single time. This chain joins TRBV4-1 and TRBJ2-7, with D unresolved. CDR3 length equals 17 residues. Trimming stripped 0 bases from V and 2 bases from J, with 17 bases between. Per germline, CDR1 MGHRA and CDR2 YSYEKL. CDR3 coding DNA: TGCGCCAGCAGCCAAGAGTATAATTGGGCCCTAACCTACGAGCAGTACTTC. As protein: CASSQEYNWALTYEQYF.

This chain uses TRBV19 with TRBJ1-5, with D possibly being TRBD1 (5 bases). This CDR3 is built from 14 residues. Germline V gene sequence: CDR1 LNHDA, CDR2 SQIVND (reference sequence). Trimming stripped 1 base from V and 9 bases from J, with 13 bases between. This CDR3 reads CASSIGGAAWPQHF. The CDR3 DNA follows: TGTGCCAGTAGTATAGGTGGGGCCGCCTGGCCCCAGCATTTT.

For the CDR3, the DNA is TGTGCCAGCAGCTTCCAAGACAGGGACCAAGAGACCCAGTACTTC. It yields the protein CASSFQDRDQETQYF. The chain carries TRBV7-2 and TRBJ2-5; 7 bases match TRBD1. The CDR3 has 15 amino acids. Germline CDR1 SGHTA, CDR2 FQGNSA. V was pared by 3 bases and J by 0 bases, with 4 bases of the junction left unmatched.

The rearrangement joins TRBV6-5 to TRBJ1-4; D might be TRBD1 (5 bases). CDR1 is MNHEY, CDR2 SVGAGI, per germline. V was shortened by 0 bases and J by 2 bases, with 10 bases between the two germline ends. The CDR3 spans 16 residues. The CDR3 reads CASSYSGGGTNEKLFF. Here the CDR3 DNA reads TGTGCCAGCAGTTACTCTGGGGGAGGCACTAATGAAAAACTGTTTTTT.

The rearrangement uses TRBV30 and TRBJ2-7; 10 nucleotides line up with TRBD2. Germline V gene lookup returns CDR1 GTSNPN and CDR2 SVGIG (reference sequence). The CDR3 contains 15 residues. The junction had 5 bases not matched to a gene; V was cut back by 3 bases and J by 0 bases. CDR3 DNA sequence: TGTGCCTGGAGGGCAAGCGGGAGGGCCTCCTACGAGCAGTACTTC. It yields the protein CAWRASGRASYEQYF.

The genes are TRBV5-1 and TRBJ2-7; tentative D call: TRBD1 (6 bases). V lost 2 bases and J 5 bases, leaving 20 bases between the germline ends. This CDR3 region has 16 residues. From germline, CDR1 is SGHRS and CDR2 YFSETQ. CDR3: CASSFLWSGVSHEQYF. Written as DNA, the CDR3 is TGCGCCAGCAGCTTTTTATGGTCAGGGGTGTCCCACGAGCAGTACTTC.

This CDR3 reads CAISEGGGLLNSNQPQHF. The CDR3 DNA reads as TGTGCCATCAGTGAGGGGGGGGGACTCTTAAATAGCAATCAGCCCCAGCATTTT. This chain uses TRBV10-3 with TRBJ1-5, with D maybe TRBD1 (5 bases). V was clipped by 2 bases and J by 0 bases, with 17 bases between them. This CDR3 region has 18 residues. Germline V lookup: CDR1 ENHRY, CDR2 SYGVKD.

The V call is TRBV19, the J call TRBJ1-1; TRBD1 is a possible D gene (6 bases). The CDR3 is 13 amino acids. V gave up 4 bases and J gave up 2 bases, with 8 bases separating them. Germline V gene sequence: CDR1 LNHDA, CDR2 SQIVND (reference sequence). CDR3: CASSNGTNTEAFF. The CDR3 DNA sequence: TGTGCCAGTAGTAACGGGACAAACACTGAAGCTTTCTTT.

The rearrangement uses TRBV5-4 and TRBJ2-3; 9 bases align to TRBD2. V was clipped by 4 bases and J by 1 base; unmatched bases: 19. This CDR3 is 20 amino acids long. The germline V gene has CDR1 SGHNT and CDR2 YYREEE (reference sequence). CDR3 sequence: CASSLPWASGTTWGTDTQYF. The DNA for the CDR3 is TGTGCCAGCAGCCTCCCTTGGGCTAGCGGGACTACGTGGGGCACAGATACGCAGTATTTT.

This sequence joins TRBV7-6 and TRBJ2-1, with TRBD2 matching over 9 bases. Germline trimming cut 5 bases from V and 1 base from J; bases unmatched to any gene: 6. This CDR3 is 16 amino acids long. Looked up from germline, CDR1 is SGHVS and CDR2 is FNYEAQ. The CDR3: CASSLTSGRSYNEQFF. The CDR3 bases are TGTGCCAGCAGCCTGACTAGCGGAAGATCCTACAATGAGCAGTTCTTC.

CDR3 loop: CASTHASPNLVVGEQFF. In nucleotides, the CDR3 is TGTGCCAGCACCCACGCCAGCCCCAACCTAGTCGTAGGTGAGCAGTTCTTC. This chain joins TRBV9 and TRBJ2-1; no reliable D call. The CDR3 has 17 residues. Germline CDR1 SGDLS, CDR2 YYNGEE. V gave up 6 bases and J gave up 9 bases, with 28 bases separating them.

The gene calls are TRBV4-2 and TRBJ2-7; D ambiguous. The V end lost 0 bases, the J end lost 0 bases, and 6 bases lay between the germline ends. This CDR3 has 14 amino acids. The V gene's germline CDR1 is LGHNA and CDR2 YNFKEQ. The CDR3, as DNA: TGTGCCAGCAGCCAAGAGTACTCCTCCTACGAGCAGTACTTC. This translates into CASSQEYSSYEQYF.

The genes are TRBV5-4 and TRBJ2-7; D is ambiguous. This CDR3 region has 14 residues. The germline V gene encodes CDR1 SGHNT and CDR2 YYREEE (reference sequence). V was cut by 3 bases and J by 5 bases, with 15 bases left in between. The CDR3 DNA follows: TGTGCCAGCAGCTCGTGGAGCGAACCAAACGAGCAGTACTTC. This encodes CASSSWSEPNEQYF.